Listed below are T cell receptor beta chains from one sample, sequenced in a study of human thymus T cells. Measured with immunoSEQ multiplex PCR; TCRdb has only the in-frame clones, and not every one. The repertoire has fewer than 85,000 clones, 85% to 95% of them found once; the top ten carry about 0.032%. Sequencing used thymus tissue. These receptors came from a girl under three years old with a congenital heart defect but otherwise immunologically healthy. Each CDR3 is given with its conserved first and last residue. Each record gives: V gene, D gene, clone size, J gene, CDR3 DNA, CDR3 protein. The D gene is left open where the match is weak. Where a row states a size, it is once, few, many or the class of an expanded clone; other rows omit it.

TRBV14	NA	NA	TRBJ1-2	TGTGCCAGCAGCCATGCGGGGGCCAACTATGGCTACACCTTC	CASSHAGANYGYTF
TRBV6-1	NA	NA	TRBJ2-6	TGTGCCAGCAGTGACAGGATCCACCCTGGGGCCAACGTCCTGACTTTC	CASSDRIHPGANVLTF
TRBV7-2	NA	NA	TRBJ2-3	TGTGCCAGCAGCTCGAGCGTAGGATCCGGCACAGATACGCAGTATTTT	CASSSSVGSGTDTQYF
TRBV30	TRBD1	NA	TRBJ1-2	TGTGCCTGGAGTTCCTCGGGACAGGCTGACTATGGCTACACCTTC	CAWSSSGQADYGYTF
TRBV27	NA	NA	TRBJ2-2	TGTGCCAGCAGTTTATACGGGCCCCCCACCGGGGAGCTGTTTTTT	CASSLYGPPTGELFF
TRBV2	NA	once	TRBJ2-7	TGTGCCAGCAGTGGACGGGGGCAGGGCCTGAAAAGTTACTTC	CASSGRGQGLKSYF
TRBV2	NA	NA	TRBJ1-5	TGTGCCAGCAGTGACAGGGCGGTCGATCAGCCCCAGCATTTT	CASSDRAVDQPQHF
TRBV18	NA	NA	TRBJ2-7	TGTGCCAGCTCACCTTGGGACACCTCCTACGAGCAGTACTTC	CASSPWDTSYEQYF
TRBV19	NA	NA	TRBJ1-2	TGTGCCAGTAGTATCTCGGGGTATGGCTACACCTTC	CASSISGYGYTF
TRBV2	NA	NA	TRBJ1-1	TGTGCCACCATTTCCGGGGGGCTGAAGGTCACTGAAGCTTTCTTT	CATISGGLKVTEAFF
TRBV28	NA	NA	TRBJ1-2	TGTGCCAGCAGTTTCAGGGCCCAAGAGCTGGGTGGCTACACCTTC	CASSFRAQELGGYTF
TRBV5-1	NA	NA	TRBJ2-3	TGCGCCAGCAGCTCCCGAGGGGCAACAGATACGCAGTATTTT	CASSSRGATDTQYF
TRBV18	NA	NA	TRBJ2-7	TGTGCCAGCTCACCAATTGTTCTCTACGAGCAGTACTTC	CASSPIVLYEQYF
TRBV29-1	NA	NA	TRBJ1-2	TGCAGCGTTGAGAGCCGGGTTACCTATGGCCACACCTTC	CSVESRVTYGHTF
TRBV11-2	TRBD2	NA	TRBJ2-2	TGTGCCAGCAGCTTCGGAGTGACTAGCGGGAGTAGGGGCACCGGGGAGCTGTTTTTT	CASSFGVTSGSRGTGELFF
TRBV7-4	TRBD2	NA	TRBJ2-5	TGTGCCAGCAGCCCCCTAGGACTAGCGGGAGGGCCCGAGACCCAGTACTTC	CASSPLGLAGGPETQYF
TRBV2	NA	NA	TRBJ2-3	TGTGCCAGCACTGGGCGGTTGGATACGCAGTATTTT	CASTGRLDTQYF
TRBV19	NA	NA	TRBJ1-5	TGTGCCAGTAGTATTACCCCTCCAAAGTCCCGACGGCCCCAGCATTTT	CASSITPPKSRRPQHF
TRBV5-8	NA	NA	TRBJ1-4	TGTGCCAGCAGCCCCCCCGCAGGGCCCAGGGTAACTAATGAAAAACTGTTTTTT	CASSPPAGPRVTNEKLFF
TRBV7-9	NA	once	TRBJ2-5	TGTGCCAGCAGCTTAGCGCTCCGTGAGACCCAGTACTTC	CASSLALRETQYF
TRBV4-2	TRBD2	NA	TRBJ2-7	TGTGCCAGCAGCCAAGCGGCAGCGGGATACGGATACGAGCAGTACTTC	CASSQAAAGYGYEQYF
TRBV10-3	TRBD2	NA	TRBJ2-1	TGTGCCATCAGTGAGGCCGGGACTAGCGGGAGCTCCTACAATGAGCAGTTCTTC	CAISEAGTSGSSYNEQFF
TRBV6-1	NA	NA	TRBJ2-6	TGTGCCAGCAGTGGGAGGGCCGGGGCCAACGTCCTGACTTTC	CASSGRAGANVLTF
TRBV15	NA	few	TRBJ2-5	TGTGCCACCAGCAGCCCTAGAGGGGCCGATAAAGAGACCCAGTACTTC	CATSSPRGADKETQYF
TRBV6-5	TRBD1	NA	TRBJ2-4	TGTGCCAGCAGCCCCCGGGACAGGGCCAAAAACATTCAGTACTTC	CASSPRDRAKNIQYF
TRBV30	TRBD2	NA	TRBJ2-3	TGTGCCTGGAATGTCCAGGGATCTAGCGGGTTTGGGTCAGATACGCAGTATTTT	CAWNVQGSSGFGSDTQYF
TRBV11-2	NA	NA	TRBJ1-1	TGTGCCAGCGGATCTGGGGGGGTCATGAACACTGAAGCTTTCTTT	CASGSGGVMNTEAFF
TRBV18	NA	NA	TRBJ2-6	TGTGCCAGCTCAACCGTGAATTACTCTGGGGCCAACGTCCTGACTTTC	CASSTVNYSGANVLTF